The 32 T cell receptor beta chains below all came from one sample that was sequenced in a study of human T cells and chemical hapten exposure. A single record per CDR3 protein comes from TCRdb applying MiXCR to the RACE reads. Here the sample spans under 200,000 distinct CDR3 sequences, around 30% being singletons. Time point given: patch test 3, about 24 weeks after DPC sensitization. The treatment: therapeutic diphenylcyclopropenone sensitization with weekly scalp DPC. Sequenced here: whole blood, sampled in connection with sensitization to the hapten diphenylcyclopropenone (DPC). The receptors shown here come from a woman in her late teens or twenties with alopecia areata. Some clones in this sample may be carry-over from other donors' samples.

The chain uses TRBV6-4 and TRBJ1-2; possible D gene TRBD1, 6 bases. This CDR3 is built from 15 residues. From germline, CDR1 is MRHNA and CDR2 SNTAGT. Trimming cost V 0 bases and J 6 bases, with 14 bases left between them. The CDR3 nucleotides are TGTGCCAGCAGTGACTCGAGGGGGGCCCAGGATGGCTACACCTTC. Protein: CASSDSRGAQDGYTF.

The J gene is TRBJ1-5, the V gene TRBV4-2, with TRBD1 as a possible D gene (5 bases). V lost 3 bases and J lost 3, with 12 bases in between. The CDR3 runs 15 residues. Germline values: CDR1 LGHNA, CDR2 YNFKEQ. CDR3 nucleotides: TGTGCCAGCAGCCAGGGGGACGGAAACAATCAGCCCCAGCATTTT. As protein: CASSQGDGNNQPQHF.

The V and J genes are TRBV29-1 and TRBJ1-1; D is uncertain. This CDR3 spans 12 amino acids. Germline CDR1 and CDR2: SQVTM and ANQGSEA. Trimming removed 4 bases from V and 1 base from J, with 7 bases in between. The CDR3 is CSVVAQNTEAFF. The CDR3 coding sequence is TGCAGCGTTGTGGCGCAGAACACTGAAGCTTTCTTT.

This clonotype was seen more than once but under ten times. The chain uses TRBV2 and TRBJ1-6, with TRBD1 as a possible D gene (6 bases). In germline, CDR1 is SNHLY, CDR2 FYNNEI. The CDR3 contains 13 residues. V was pared by 11 bases and J by 8 bases, with 16 bases between. CDR3 bases: TGTGCCGGGAACAGGGATAAATATTCACCCCTCCACTTT. This gives the protein CAGNRDKYSPLHF.

The chain joins TRBV4-1 to TRBJ1-4; D is undetermined. Germline lookup yields CDR1 MGHRA and CDR2 YSYEKL. The CDR3 is 13 amino acids. The germline V and J ends were trimmed by 0 bases and 8 bases, with 7 bases remaining between them. CDR3 loop: CASSQETREKLFF. For the CDR3, the DNA is TGCGCCAGCAGCCAAGAAACCCGGGAAAAACTGTTTTTT.

CDR3 bases: TGCGCCAGCAGCAAAGACAGCTCCTACGAGCAGTACTTC. As protein: CASSKDSSYEQYF. The rearrangement uses TRBV5-1 and TRBJ2-7; the D gene is possibly TRBD1 (5 bases). V lost 4 bases to trimming and J lost 0 bases, with 8 bases between them. CDR3 length: 13 amino acids. The germline V gene has CDR1 SGHRS and CDR2 YFSETQ.

This clonotype came up once. This rearrangement joins TRBV6-5 to TRBJ2-5; the match to TRBD2 covers 8 bases. CDR1 is MNHEY and CDR2 is SVGAGI in the germline V gene. The trim removed 5 bases at V and 1 base at J, leaving 9 bases unmatched. CDR3 length: 16 residues. The CDR3 nucleotides read TGTGCCAGCAGTAAGCGTGGGCTAGCGGGCCAAGAGACCCAGTACTTC. Its translation: CASSKRGLAGQETQYF.

J is TRBJ1-1 and V is TRBV6-2 or TRBV6-3; TRBD1 aligns across 7 bases. The CDR3 has 13 amino acids. CDR1 is MNHEY and CDR2 is SVGEGT in the germline V gene. With 6 bases clipped from V and 7 bases from J, the junction kept 8 bases outside the gene matches. CDR3 sequence: CASRVTGAFEAFF. CDR3 DNA sequence: TGTGCCAGCAGGGTAACAGGGGCCTTTGAAGCTTTCTTT.

This rearrangement joins TRBV10-3 to TRBJ2-7; 10 nucleotides agree with TRBD2. The CDR3 is made up of 14 amino acids. V shed 3 bases and J 6 bases; nucleotides not matched to a gene: 5. The V gene's germline CDR1 is ENHRY and CDR2 SYGVKD. This CDR3 reads CAISDMGLASEQYF. In nucleotides, the CDR3 is TGTGCCATCAGTGATATGGGACTAGCGTCCGAGCAGTACTTC.

The chain is built from TRBV9 and TRBJ1-6; tentatively, D is TRBD1 (5 bases). Germline CDR1 and CDR2: SGDLS and YYNGEE. Trimming pared 3 bases from V and 6 bases from J, leaving 13 bases between. The length of the CDR3 is 15 residues. The CDR3 reads CASSAQGTVNSPLHF. CDR3 DNA: TGTGCCAGCAGCGCACAAGGGACGGTTAATTCACCCCTCCACTTT.

Only a few counts were recorded for this clonotype. The chain recombines TRBV5-1 with TRBJ1-2, with 7 bases that match TRBD1. Trimming took 6 bases from V and 5 from J; bases not matched to a gene: 7. Germline lookup yields CDR1 SGHRS and CDR2 YFSETQ. The CDR3 consists of 13 residues. The CDR3 region is CASKRDSFYGYTF. CDR3 in DNA: TGCGCCAGCAAAAGGGACAGCTTTTATGGCTACACCTTC.

DNA for the CDR3: TGTGCCAGCAGCCAAGATTGGGCGATCGGGTACACTGAAGCTTTCTTT. This sequence encodes CASSQDWAIGYTEAFF. The chain links TRBV4-2 to TRBJ1-1, with D unclear. The V gene's germline CDR1 is LGHNA and CDR2 YNFKEQ. This CDR3 is 16 amino acids long. Trimming took off 0 bases at V and 3 bases at J, with 14 bases between the two ends.

At least ten counts were recorded for this clonotype. This sequence joins TRBV20-1 and TRBJ2-6; no definite D call. V shed 4 bases and J shed 3 bases, with 1 base lying between them. The CDR3 is 11 amino acids. From germline, CDR1 is DFQATT and CDR2 SNEGSKA (reference sequence). CDR3 sequence: CSAIGANVLTF. The CDR3 DNA reads TGCAGTGCTATTGGGGCCAACGTCCTGACTTTC.

The V call is TRBV7-9, the J call TRBJ2-6, with D unclear. Germline V lookup: CDR1 SEHNR, CDR2 FQNEAQ (reference sequence). The V and J ends lost 5 bases and 1 base respectively, with 6 bases between them. The CDR3 runs 14 residues. This CDR3 is CASSPPSGANVLTF. The CDR3 bases are TGTGCCAGCAGCCCACCTTCTGGGGCCAACGTCCTGACTTTC.

In this sample, this clonotype turned up a few times. V usage is TRBV4-3 and J usage is TRBJ2-5, with a possible D match to TRBD1 (5 bases). The ends were cut back, 0 bases at V and 4 bases at J, with 12 bases in the middle. This CDR3 spans 15 amino acids. Germline V CDR1 and CDR2: LGHNA, YSLEER. Here the CDR3 reads CASSQDSGRAETQYF. The CDR3 bases are TGCGCCAGCAGCCAAGATTCGGGCAGGGCAGAGACCCAGTACTTC.

This clonotype has a handful of counts. The chain employs TRBV7-7 and TRBJ2-7, with D uncertain. Trimming removed 6 bases from V and 4 bases from J, with 28 bases in between. The CDR3 runs to 18 residues. Germline V gives CDR1 SSHAT, CDR2 FNYEAQ (reference sequence). CDR3 nucleotides: TGTGCCAGCAGTTTCACCCCTCCTGGGTTTTCGGGCCAGTACGAGCAGTACTTC. This codes for CASSFTPPGFSGQYEQYF.

This clonotype was recorded at least ten times. This rearrangement joins TRBV12-3 or TRBV12-4 to TRBJ2-5; no clear D gene. The CDR3 has 11 residues. V lost 7 bases, J lost 5 bases, and 8 bases lay in between. The CDR3 here is CASTSGETQYF. In DNA form, the CDR3 reads TGTGCCAGCACCTCCGGGGAGACCCAGTACTTC.

A few counts support this clonotype. J is TRBJ2-7 and V is TRBV20-1; D gene uncertain. CDR1 is DFQATT and CDR2 is SNEGSKA in the germline V gene (reference sequence). This CDR3 spans 13 amino acids. V was clipped by 0 bases and J by 4 bases, with 10 bases between them. CDR3 nucleotide sequence: TGCAGTGCTAGAGACGGCTCGAAATACGAGCAGTACTTC. Its translation is CSARDGSKYEQYF.

This clonotype came up many times. The CDR3 region is CASSPAPMSGSKNQPQHF. CDR3 sequence (DNA): TGTGCCAGCAGCCCAGCTCCTATGTCGGGCAGCAAAAATCAGCCCCAGCATTTT. This chain uses TRBV7-2 with TRBJ1-5; D is unresolved. The CDR3 sequence is 18 residues long. The germline V and J ends were trimmed by 5 bases and 4 bases, with 24 bases remaining between them. CDR1 is SGHTA, CDR2 FQGNSA, per germline.

This chain joins TRBV30 and TRBJ1-1; no clear D gene. This CDR3 is built from 16 residues. Trimming shortened V by 3 bases and J by 5 bases, and 22 bases separated the two germline ends. Germline V gene lookup returns CDR1 GTSNPN and CDR2 SVGIG (reference sequence). CDR3 amino acids: CAWSRLGYDQITEAFF. The DNA of the CDR3 is TGTGCCTGGAGCCGGTTGGGGTACGATCAGATAACTGAAGCTTTCTTT. Looking up the rest from reference TRBV30 and TRBJ1-1 gives the full variable domain: SQTIHQWPATLVQPVGSPLSLECTVEGTSNPNLYWYRQAAGRGLQLLFYSVGIGQISSEVPQNLSASRPQDRQFILSSKKLLLSDSGFYLCAWSRLGYDQITEAFFGQGTRLTVV.

This clonotype has a handful of counts. V gene TRBV15 combines with J gene TRBJ2-5; D is unclear. Trimming removed 1 base from V and 5 bases from J, with 5 bases in between. Germline lookup yields CDR1 LNHNV and CDR2 YYDKDF (reference sequence). This CDR3 contains 12 residues. This chain's CDR3 is CATSRVDETQYF. The DNA of the CDR3 is TGTGCCACCAGCAGAGTTGATGAGACCCAGTACTTC.

This clonotype was observed a few times. CDR3 DNA sequence: TGTGCCAGCAGCAAATACAGGGGGCTCGGCTACACTGAAGCTTTCTTT. This sequence encodes CASSKYRGLGYTEAFF. The chain has TRBV21-1 and TRBJ1-1; the D call of TRBD1 is as the table states it, not checked on the DNA. TRBV21-1 is termed a pseudogene. This CDR3 spans 16 amino acids.

The chain is built from TRBV6-2 or TRBV6-3 and TRBJ2-1; tentative D call: TRBD1 (5 bases). CDR3 length: 14 residues. The germline V and J ends were trimmed by 10 bases and 5 bases, with 18 bases remaining between them. Germline V gene data show CDR1 as MNHEY and CDR2 as SVGEGT. CDR3 DNA sequence: TGTGCCATCAAGACAGTCAGACCTGACAATGAGCAGTTCTTC. Translating gives CAIKTVRPDNEQFF.

V usage is TRBV18 and J usage is TRBJ2-1; D gene uncertain. V lost 3 bases and J lost 8, with 8 bases in between. CDR3 length: 12 amino acids. The germline CDR1 and CDR2 sequences are KGHSH and LQKENI. The DNA of the CDR3 is TGTGCCAGCTCACCCCAGTGGGATGAGCAGTTCTTC. It codes for CASSPQWDEQFF.

The rearrangement joins TRBV24-1 to TRBJ2-1; D unclear. CDR1 and CDR2 (germline): KGHDR, SFDVKD. Trimming removed 3 bases at V and 8 bases at J, with 10 bases between. This CDR3 region has 13 residues. The chain's CDR3 is CATSDRVEDEQFF. CDR3 nucleotide sequence: TGTGCCACCAGTGATAGAGTAGAAGATGAGCAGTTCTTC.

The chain recombines TRBV4-3 with TRBJ2-2, with D perhaps TRBD1 (5 bases). V was clipped by 7 bases and J by 1 base, with 16 bases between them. CDR3 length equals 16 residues. Germline CDR1 is LGHNA and CDR2 is YSLEER. The CDR3 coding sequence is TGCGCCAGCACGGCAAGTTTGACAGTGAACACCGGGGAGCTGTTTTTT. Protein sequence: CASTASLTVNTGELFF.

This clonotype was counted only a few times. The chain carries TRBV5-1 and TRBJ1-2; 10 positions agree with TRBD1. There are 15 residues in the CDR3. From germline, CDR1 is SGHRS and CDR2 YFSETQ. V trimming: 5 bases; J trimming: 8 bases; junction bases outside the gene matches: 12. CDR3 in amino acids: CASSLQSGTGDGYTF. DNA for the CDR3: TGCGCCAGCAGTCTTCAATCCGGGACAGGGGACGGCTACACCTTC.

This clonotype was found many times. The chain recombines TRBV6-2 or TRBV6-3 with TRBJ2-3; 11 positions match TRBD2. Germline-derived CDR1 and CDR2 are MNHEY and SVGEGT. J gave up 5 bases and V 4 bases, and 2 bases lay outside the gene matches. This CDR3 region has 14 residues. The CDR3 loop is CASSSLAGGDTQYF. DNA for the CDR3: TGTGCCAGCAGTTCTCTAGCGGGGGGAGATACGCAGTATTTT.

The sample holds many counts of this clonotype. The chain joins TRBV20-1 to TRBJ1-1; D not resolved. The CDR3 loop spans 13 amino acids. Trimming removed 3 bases at V and 0 bases at J, with 8 bases between. Per germline, CDR1 DFQATT and CDR2 SNEGSKA (reference sequence). The CDR3 nucleotides are TGCAGTGCTAGGAGCAACATGAACACTGAAGCTTTCTTT. Translated, it gives CSARSNMNTEAFF.

Only a few counts were recorded for this clonotype. The rearrangement uses TRBV10-3 and TRBJ2-2, with D uncertain. CDR1 and CDR2 (germline): ENHRY, SYGVKD. V was trimmed by 7 bases and J by 7 bases, leaving 10 bases between them. The CDR3 runs 12 residues. The CDR3 bases are TGTGCCATCAATGAAGGGAACGGGGAGCTGTTTTTT. Amino acid sequence: CAINEGNGELFF.

The chain combines TRBV20-1 with TRBJ2-7, with TRBD1 matching over 7 bases. This CDR3 spans 14 amino acids. V shed 4 bases, J shed 3 bases, and the junction held 9 bases outside the gene matches. CDR1 and CDR2 (germline): DFQATT, SNEGSKA (reference sequence). The CDR3 DNA follows: TGCAGTGCTAACCTAATCTCAGGGGGCTACGAGCAGTACTTC. Encoded protein: CSANLISGGYEQYF.

At least ten counts were recorded for this clonotype. This chain links TRBV28 with TRBJ1-6; D perhaps matches TRBD1 (6 bases). Germline CDR1 MDHEN, CDR2 SYDVKM. V lost 8 bases and J lost 8, with 13 bases in between. This CDR3 is built from 13 residues. The CDR3 sequence: CASQGGSDSPLHF. In nucleotides, the CDR3 is TGTGCCAGCCAAGGGGGTTCGGATTCACCCCTCCACTTT.